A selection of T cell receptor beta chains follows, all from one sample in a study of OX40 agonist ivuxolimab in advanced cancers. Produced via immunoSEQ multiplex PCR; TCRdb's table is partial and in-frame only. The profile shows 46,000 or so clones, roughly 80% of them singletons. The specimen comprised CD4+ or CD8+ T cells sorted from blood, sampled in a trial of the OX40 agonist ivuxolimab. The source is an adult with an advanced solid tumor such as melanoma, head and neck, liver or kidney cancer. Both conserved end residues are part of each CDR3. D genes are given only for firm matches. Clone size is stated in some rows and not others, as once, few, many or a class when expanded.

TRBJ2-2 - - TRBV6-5 CASSYLAASNTGELFF TGTGCCAGCAGTTACCTGGCAGCGTCGAACACCGGGGAGCTGTTTTTT
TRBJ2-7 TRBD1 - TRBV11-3 CASSSTGDEQYF TGTGCCAGCAGCTCGACAGGGGACGAGCAGTACTTC
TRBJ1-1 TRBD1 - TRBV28 CASRRTGVGTEAFF TGTGCCAGCAGAAGGACAGGGGTCGGCACTGAAGCTTTCTTT
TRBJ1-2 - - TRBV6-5 CASSYTDYGYTF TGTGCCAGCAGTTATACAGACTATGGCTACACCTTC
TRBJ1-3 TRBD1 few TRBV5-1 CASSFEGASTGKYF TGCGCCAGCAGCTTCGAGGGCGCATCGACAGGGAAATATTTT
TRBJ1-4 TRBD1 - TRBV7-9 CASSVPGQGDEKLFF TGTGCCAGCAGCGTCCCGGGACAGGGGGATGAAAAACTGTTTTTT
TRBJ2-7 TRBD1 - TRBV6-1 CASSALGQGARSYEQYF TGTGCCAGCAGTGCCCTCGGACAGGGGGCGCGGTCCTACGAGCAGTACTTC
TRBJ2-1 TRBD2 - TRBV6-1 CASSELGPLAGGLYNEQFF TGTGCCAGCAGTGAACTAGGGCCTCTAGCGGGAGGCCTCTACAATGAGCAGTTCTTC
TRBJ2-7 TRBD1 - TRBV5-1 CASSLTGGPPYEQYF TGCGCCAGCAGCTTAACAGGGGGTCCACCCTACGAGCAGTACTTC
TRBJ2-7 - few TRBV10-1 CASSESPGPGYEQYF TGCGCCAGCAGTGAGAGCCCCGGCCCGGGCTACGAGCAGTACTTC
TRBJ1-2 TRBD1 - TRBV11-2 CASSSQTGRGGYTF TGTGCCAGCAGCTCTCAGACAGGGAGGGGTGGCTACACCTTC
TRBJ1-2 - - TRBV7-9 CASSPLFARRGEESYGYTF TGTGCCAGCAGCCCGCTTTTTGCCCGGCGGGGCGAAGAGTCCTATGGCTACACCTTC
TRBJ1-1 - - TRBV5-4 CASSPPGRAVTNTEAFF TGTGCCAGCAGCCCCCCGGGTAGGGCGGTGACGAACACTGAAGCTTTCTTT
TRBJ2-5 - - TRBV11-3 CASSLGGGSTETQYF TGTGCCAGCAGCTTAGGGGGTGGGTCTACGGAGACCCAGTACTTC
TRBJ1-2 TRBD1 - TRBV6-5 CASSFGQGNYGYTF TGTGCCAGCAGTTTCGGACAGGGTAACTATGGCTACACCTTC
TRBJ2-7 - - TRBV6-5 CASSVSYGGIEQYF TGTGCCAGCAGTGTTTCTTATGGTGGGATAGAGCAGTACTTC
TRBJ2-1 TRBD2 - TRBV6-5 CASKRTSGYNEQFF TGTGCCAGCAAGAGGACTAGCGGGTACAATGAGCAGTTCTTC
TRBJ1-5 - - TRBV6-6 CASSYSFGQPQHF TGTGCCAGCAGTTACTCGTTTGGCCAGCCCCAGCATTTT
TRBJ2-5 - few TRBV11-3 CASSRAEFETQYF TGTGCCAGCAGTAGGGCCGAGTTCGAGACCCAGTACTTC
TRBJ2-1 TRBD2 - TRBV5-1 CASSGFPGLAGGFVYNEQFF TGCGCCAGCAGCGGATTTCCGGGACTAGCGGGAGGTTTTGTCTACAATGAGCAGTTCTTC
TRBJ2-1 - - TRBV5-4 CASSSGGERGYNEQFF TGTGCCAGCAGCTCTGGAGGGGAGCGAGGATACAATGAGCAGTTCTTC
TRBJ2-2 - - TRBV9 CASSPVSRAGELFF TGTGCCAGCAGTCCCGTGAGCCGAGCCGGGGAGCTGTTTTTT
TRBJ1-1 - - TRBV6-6 CASRRQNTEAFF TGTGCCAGCAGACGACAGAACACTGAAGCTTTCTTT
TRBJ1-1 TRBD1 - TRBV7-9 CASSLTGLTEAFF TGTGCCAGCAGCTTGACAGGGCTGACTGAAGCTTTCTTT
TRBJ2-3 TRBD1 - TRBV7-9 CASSQQGISTDTQYF TGTGCCAGCAGCCAACAGGGGATTAGCACAGATACGCAGTATTTT
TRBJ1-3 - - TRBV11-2 CASSLTFVQGNSGNTIYF TGTGCCAGCAGCTTAACGTTTGTACAGGGCAACTCTGGAAACACCATATATTTT